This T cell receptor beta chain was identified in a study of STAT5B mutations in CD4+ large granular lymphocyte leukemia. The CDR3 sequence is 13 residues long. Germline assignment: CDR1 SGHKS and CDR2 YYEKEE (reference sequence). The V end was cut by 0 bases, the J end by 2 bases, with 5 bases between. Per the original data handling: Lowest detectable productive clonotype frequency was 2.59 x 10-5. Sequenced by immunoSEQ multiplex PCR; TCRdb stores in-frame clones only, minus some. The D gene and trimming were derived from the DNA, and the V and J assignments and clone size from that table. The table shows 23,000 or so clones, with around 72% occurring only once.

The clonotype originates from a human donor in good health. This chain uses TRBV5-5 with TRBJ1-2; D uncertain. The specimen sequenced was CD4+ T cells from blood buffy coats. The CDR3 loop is CASSLVENYGYTF. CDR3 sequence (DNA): TGTGCCAGCAGCTTGGTCGAGAACTATGGCTACACCTTC.